The clone carrying this TCR beta chain was observed a few times. What it binds is unknown. Data came from immunoSEQ multiplex PCR; TCRdb stores just in-frame clones and leaves some out. The data show 35,000 to 50,000 clones, around 74% seen once. This entry comes from a study of PD-1 blockade in classical Hodgkin lymphoma. Whole-study findings and limits: Exclusion applied to patients who initiated nivolumab less than 1 year following ASCT.

CDR1 MNHNY and CDR2 SVGAGI come from the germline V gene (reference sequence). Trimming removed 6 bases from V and 2 bases from J; junction bases left unmatched: 7. The CDR3 sequence is 14 residues long. The time point denotes: cycle 4 day 1 (C4D1), after less than 7 weeks of nivolumab. Brentuximab vedotin exposure varied among the patients, all of whom had relapsed after autologous stem cell transplantation. The J gene is TRBJ2-7, the V gene TRBV6-6, with 7 bases identical to TRBD1. This clonotype originated in a human donor with classical Hodgkin lymphoma. This sample comprised peripheral blood mononuclear cells (PBMCs), obtained before the fourth cycle of nivolumab. Here the CDR3 reads CASRDWDSAYEQYF. CDR3 DNA sequence: TGTGCCAGCAGGGACTGGGACAGTGCCTACGAGCAGTACTTC.